Listed below are T cell receptor beta chains from one sample, sequenced in a study of T cell repertoires in cytomegalovirus infection. Via MiXCR, TCRdb re-called the reads, giving one row per CDR3 protein. The sample lists about 890,000 distinct CDR3 sequences, about a third seen once, with around an eighth in the top ten. For these TCRs, the target antigens are not known. This specimen was cultured CD8+ T cells from PBMCs, taken from culture after CMV antigen stimulation. The receptors shown here come from a human donor in good health (CMV status not recorded). Some clones in this sample may be carry-over from other donors' samples. Both conserved end residues are part of each CDR3. The order of the fields is CDR3 protein, CDR3 DNA, J gene, D gene, V gene, clone size. D genes are given only for firm matches. Expanded clones get a size class; other rows say once, few or many, or leave the size out.

cdr3_aa: CASSYRGTGNEKLFF
cdr3_nt: TGTGCCAGCAGTTACCGCGGGACAGGGAATGAAAAACTGTTTTTT
j_call: TRBJ1-4
d_call: TRBD1
v_call: TRBV6-8
clone_size: -

cdr3_aa: CASGPRHQYSGNTIYF
cdr3_nt: TGTGCTAGTGGTCCACGACACCAATACTCTGGAAACACCATATATTTT
j_call: TRBJ1-3
d_call: -
v_call: TRBV12-5
clone_size: few

cdr3_aa: CASRDWTNYGYTF
cdr3_nt: TGTGCCAGTAGGGACTGGACTAACTATGGCTACACCTTC
j_call: TRBJ1-2
d_call: -
v_call: TRBV19
clone_size: -

cdr3_aa: CASSFIGGATEAFF
cdr3_nt: TGTGCCAGCAGTTTTATCGGGGGCGCTACTGAAGCTTTCTTT
j_call: TRBJ1-1
d_call: -
v_call: TRBV12-3/TRBV12-4
clone_size: few

cdr3_aa: CASSLQTGEIYEQYF
cdr3_nt: TGCGCCAGCAGCCTGCAGACAGGGGAAATCTACGAGCAGTACTTC
j_call: TRBJ2-7
d_call: TRBD1
v_call: TRBV4-1
clone_size: few

cdr3_aa: CASSLRDPMEGYTF
cdr3_nt: TGTGCCAGCAGCCTCCGGGACCCTATGGAGGGCTACACCTTC
j_call: TRBJ1-2
d_call: -
v_call: TRBV7-9
clone_size: few

cdr3_aa: CASTGGASSYNEQFF
cdr3_nt: TGTGCCAGTACAGGGGGGGCGAGCTCCTACAATGAGCAGTTCTTC
j_call: TRBJ2-1
d_call: -
v_call: TRBV28
clone_size: -

cdr3_aa: CASSRRPGTSGGKNEQFF
cdr3_nt: TGCGCCAGCAGCCGACGTCCCGGGACTAGCGGGGGGAAAAATGAGCAGTTCTTC
j_call: TRBJ2-1
d_call: TRBD2
v_call: TRBV4-3
clone_size: few

cdr3_aa: CASSFGDRGEQPQHF
cdr3_nt: TGCGCCAGCAGCTTTGGGGACAGGGGGGAACAGCCCCAGCATTTT
j_call: TRBJ1-5
d_call: TRBD1
v_call: TRBV5-1
clone_size: many

cdr3_aa: CASSTGSWSEAFF
cdr3_nt: TGTGCCAGCAGCACCGGGAGTTGGTCTGAAGCTTTCTTT
j_call: TRBJ1-1
d_call: -
v_call: TRBV7-9
clone_size: -

cdr3_aa: CASSQDSDGKETQYF
cdr3_nt: TGTGCCAGCAGCCAAGATTCGGACGGGAAAGAGACCCAGTACTTC
j_call: TRBJ2-5
d_call: -
v_call: TRBV3-1
clone_size: -

cdr3_aa: CASSADRNYQPQHF
cdr3_nt: TGTGCCAGCAGTGCGGACAGGAACTATCAGCCCCAGCATTTT
j_call: TRBJ1-5
d_call: TRBD1
v_call: TRBV28
clone_size: -

cdr3_aa: CATSRVQGERYGYTF
cdr3_nt: TGTGCCACCAGCAGAGTTCAGGGGGAGAGATATGGCTACACCTTC
j_call: TRBJ1-2
d_call: TRBD1
v_call: TRBV15
clone_size: -

cdr3_aa: CASSSPDGATSYQETQYF
cdr3_nt: TGTGCCAGCAGCTCCCCGGACGGGGCCACAAGTTACCAAGAGACCCAGTACTTC
j_call: TRBJ2-5
d_call: -
v_call: TRBV7-9
clone_size: -

cdr3_aa: CASVGGGSNEQFF
cdr3_nt: TGTGCCAGCGTAGGAGGGGGGTCTAATGAGCAGTTCTTC
j_call: TRBJ2-1
d_call: -
v_call: TRBV11-1
clone_size: few

cdr3_aa: CASSANSGGASDTQYF
cdr3_nt: TGTGCCAGCAGCGCGAACTCAGGGGGCGCTTCAGATACGCAGTATTTT
j_call: TRBJ2-3
d_call: TRBD1
v_call: TRBV7-2
clone_size: many

cdr3_aa: CSEYGGVF
cdr3_nt: TGCAGTGAATACGGGGGGGTCTTT
j_call: TRBJ1-1
d_call: -
v_call: TRBV20-1
clone_size: -

cdr3_aa: CASSTVRGTDTQYF
cdr3_nt: TGTGCCAGCAGTACCGTTCGGGGCACAGATACGCAGTATTTT
j_call: TRBJ2-3
d_call: -
v_call: TRBV12-3/TRBV12-4
clone_size: few

cdr3_aa: CASSLDTYSNQPQHF
cdr3_nt: TGTGCCAGCAGCCTAGACACCTATAGCAATCAGCCCCAGCATTTT
j_call: TRBJ1-5
d_call: -
v_call: TRBV7-8
clone_size: many

cdr3_aa: CASSLEYGFSYNEQFF
cdr3_nt: TGCGCCAGCAGCTTGGAATACGGGTTCTCCTACAATGAGCAGTTCTTC
j_call: TRBJ2-1
d_call: -
v_call: TRBV5-1
clone_size: few

cdr3_aa: CASSDGTSGVSTDTQYF
cdr3_nt: TGTGCCAGCAGTGACGGGACTAGCGGAGTTAGCACAGATACGCAGTATTTT
j_call: TRBJ2-3
d_call: TRBD2
v_call: TRBV27
clone_size: few

cdr3_aa: CASSWSGGPYEQYF
cdr3_nt: TGTGCCAGCAGTTGGAGCGGGGGTCCCTACGAGCAGTACTTC
j_call: TRBJ2-7
d_call: TRBD2
v_call: TRBV6-6
clone_size: few

cdr3_aa: CASSVRARVTGELFF
cdr3_nt: -
j_call: TRBJ2-2
d_call: -
v_call: TRBV27
clone_size: -

cdr3_aa: CASKLHYRDTSYEQYF
cdr3_nt: TGTGCCAGTAAGTTACATTACCGGGACACCTCCTACGAGCAGTACTTC
j_call: TRBJ2-7
d_call: -
v_call: TRBV6-5
clone_size: few

cdr3_aa: CAISGTDPRTYEQYF
cdr3_nt: TGTGCCATCAGTGGGACAGACCCTAGAACCTACGAGCAGTACTTC
j_call: TRBJ2-7
d_call: -
v_call: TRBV10-3
clone_size: many

cdr3_aa: CASSLGQGAVEAFF
cdr3_nt: TGTGCCAGCAGCTTAGGTCAGGGGGCGGTTGAAGCTTTCTTT
j_call: TRBJ1-1
d_call: TRBD1
v_call: TRBV7-8
clone_size: -

cdr3_aa: CASSYELNQETQYF
cdr3_nt: TGTGCCAGCAGCTATGAACTCAACCAAGAGACCCAGTACTTC
j_call: TRBJ2-5
d_call: -
v_call: TRBV7-9
clone_size: few

cdr3_aa: CASSLDSPTLNEQFF
cdr3_nt: TGTGCCAGCAGTCTGGACAGCCCGACTCTCAATGAGCAGTTCTTC
j_call: TRBJ2-1
d_call: -
v_call: TRBV6-5
clone_size: -

cdr3_aa: CATSRDRQTDDNEQFF
cdr3_nt: TGTGCCACCAGCAGAGATCGTCAGACGGACGACAATGAGCAGTTCTTC
j_call: TRBJ2-1
d_call: -
v_call: TRBV15
clone_size: -

cdr3_aa: CASSSRQGGVYEQYF
cdr3_nt: TGTGCCAGCAGCTCAAGACAGGGTGGCGTCTACGAGCAGTACTTC
j_call: TRBJ2-7
d_call: TRBD1
v_call: TRBV7-2
clone_size: few